Presented here are 4 T cell receptor beta chains from one specimen sequenced in a study of T cell repertoires in cytomegalovirus infection. Their target antigens are unknown. MiXCR, run by TCRdb on the reads, gives a single entry per CDR3 protein. The table shows hundreds of thousands of distinct CDR3 sequences, with 25% to 35% occurring only once. The sequences come from cultured PBMCs, collected from culture after CMV antigen stimulation. The source of these receptors is a human donor in good health (CMV status not recorded). Some clones in this sample may be carry-over from other donors' samples.

The chain employs TRBV7-6 and TRBJ2-5; 8 positions agree with TRBD2. V shed 5 bases, J shed 5 bases, and the junction held 10 bases outside the gene matches. Looked up from germline, CDR1 is SGHVS and CDR2 is FNYEAQ. This CDR3 contains 15 residues. DNA of the CDR3: TGTGCCAGCAGCCCCCAGAGTAGCGGGATTGAGACCCAGTACTTC. Its protein product is CASSPQSSGIETQYF.

This chain connects TRBV2 to TRBJ2-7; 7 bases are shared with TRBD2. CDR1 is SNHLY and CDR2 is FYNNEI in the germline V gene. This CDR3 is 13 amino acids long. Trimming removed 5 bases from V and 7 bases from J; junction bases left unmatched: 8. CDR3 loop: CASSYGTMWEQYV. The CDR3 DNA reads as TGTGCCAGCAGTTACGGGACTATGTGGGAGCAGTACGTC.

This clonotype was seen only a few times. The V and J genes are TRBV7-9 and TRBJ1-1, with 9 bases identical to TRBD1. V lost 5 bases and J lost 0; bases outside the gene matches: 4. Germline V gene sequence: CDR1 SEHNR, CDR2 FQNEAQ (reference sequence). This CDR3 is built from 15 residues. CDR3 protein: CASSEQGAMNTEAFF. The CDR3 coding sequence is TGTGCCAGCAGCGAACAGGGGGCCATGAACACTGAAGCTTTCTTT.

V is TRBV6-1 and J is TRBJ2-1; tentative D call: TRBD2 (6 bases). The germline gives CDR1 MNHNS, CDR2 SASEGT. The ends were cut back, 0 bases at V and 4 bases at J, with 13 bases in the middle. This CDR3 is 16 amino acids long. DNA of the CDR3: TGTGCCAGCAGTGAAGCTGCGGGGAACTCATACAATGAGCAGTTCTTC. This codes for CASSEAAGNSYNEQFF.